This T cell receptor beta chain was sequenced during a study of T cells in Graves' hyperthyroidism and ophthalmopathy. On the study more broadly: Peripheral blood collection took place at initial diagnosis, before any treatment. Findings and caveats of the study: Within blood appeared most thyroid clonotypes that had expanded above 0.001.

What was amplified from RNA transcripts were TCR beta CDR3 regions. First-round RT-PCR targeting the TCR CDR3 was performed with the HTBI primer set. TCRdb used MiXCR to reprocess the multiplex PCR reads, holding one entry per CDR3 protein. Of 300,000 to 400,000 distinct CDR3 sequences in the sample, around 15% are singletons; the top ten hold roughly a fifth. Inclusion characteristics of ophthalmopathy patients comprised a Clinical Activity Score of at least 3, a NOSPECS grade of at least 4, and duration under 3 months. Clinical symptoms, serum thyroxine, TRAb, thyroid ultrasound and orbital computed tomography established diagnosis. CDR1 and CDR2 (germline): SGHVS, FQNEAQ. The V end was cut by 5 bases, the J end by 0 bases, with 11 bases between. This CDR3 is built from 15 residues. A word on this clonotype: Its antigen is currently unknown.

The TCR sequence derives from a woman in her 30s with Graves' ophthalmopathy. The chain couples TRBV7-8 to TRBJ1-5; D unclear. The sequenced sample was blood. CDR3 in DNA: TGTGCCAGCAGCCCCTCGGAGATTAGCAATCAGCCCCAGCATTTT. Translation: CASSPSEISNQPQHF.